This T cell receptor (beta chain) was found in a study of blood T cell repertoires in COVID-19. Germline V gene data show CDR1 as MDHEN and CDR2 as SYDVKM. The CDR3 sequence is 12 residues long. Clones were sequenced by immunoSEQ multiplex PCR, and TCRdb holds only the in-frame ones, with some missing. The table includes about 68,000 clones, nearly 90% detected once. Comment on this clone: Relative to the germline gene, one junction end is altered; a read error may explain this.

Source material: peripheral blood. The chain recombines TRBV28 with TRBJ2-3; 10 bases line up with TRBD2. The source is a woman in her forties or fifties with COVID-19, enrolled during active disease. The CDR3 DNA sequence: TGTGCCAGCAGACAACTAGCGGGGAGTCAGGATTTT. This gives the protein CASRQLAGSQDF.